Below are 28 T cell receptor beta chains sequenced from a single sample in a study of OX40 agonist ivuxolimab in advanced cancers. Data came from immunoSEQ multiplex PCR; TCRdb stores just in-frame clones and leaves some out. The sample contains approximately 33,000 clones, over 85% of which appear only once. The sample was CD4+ or CD8+ T cells sorted from blood, taken in a trial of the OX40 agonist ivuxolimab. The receptors come from an adult with an advanced solid tumor such as melanoma, head and neck, liver or kidney cancer.

This clone was detected once. This sequence joins TRBV19 and TRBJ2-3; the D gene could be TRBD1 or TRBD2 (5 bases each). V was trimmed by 7 bases and J by 5 bases, leaving 13 bases between them. Germline CDR1 and CDR2: LNHDA and SQIVND (reference sequence). This CDR3 region has 13 residues. This CDR3 is CASKTGGQDTQYF. CDR3 nucleotides: TGTGCCAGTAAAACAGGCGGGCAAGATACGCAGTATTTT.

The rearrangement links TRBV11-2 to TRBJ2-5; 10 nucleotides agree with TRBD1. The V gene's germline CDR1 is SGHAT and CDR2 FQNNGV. The CDR3 runs to 16 residues. V lost 4 bases, J lost 7 bases, and 12 bases stayed unmatched. CDR3 region: CASSSWDRGEPGTQYF. CDR3 in DNA: TGTGCCAGCAGCTCGTGGGACAGGGGCGAACCTGGGACCCAGTACTTC. Filled out from reference TRBV11-2 and TRBJ2-5, the complete variable domain reads EAGVAQSPRYKIIEKRQSVAFWCNPISGHATLYWYQQILGQGPKLLIQFQNNGVVDDSQLPKDRFSAERLKGVDSTLKIQPAKLEDSAVYLCASSSWDRGEPGTQYFGPGTRLLVL.

This clone came up once. The chain recombines TRBV5-1 with TRBJ2-1; D uncertain. Germline CDR1 SGHRS, CDR2 YFSETQ. V was pared by 3 bases and J by 0 bases, with 10 bases between. This CDR3 spans 15 amino acids. CDR3 nucleotides: TGCGCCAGCAGCTCCCAGCTGGGCTCCTACAATGAGCAGTTCTTC. Protein: CASSSQLGSYNEQFF.

V usage is TRBV7-9 and J usage is TRBJ2-7, with 8 bases that match TRBD1. This CDR3 spans 14 amino acids. V trimming: 3 bases; J trimming: 7 bases; junction bases outside the gene matches: 8. CDR1 and CDR2 from the germline V gene are SEHNR and FQNEAQ (reference sequence). CDR3 bases: TGTGCCAGCAGCTTCGGACAGGGCCGGCCTGAGCAGTACTTC. Residues: CASSFGQGRPEQYF.

The genes are TRBV7-8 and TRBJ2-1; either TRBD1 or TRBD2 may fit D (5 bases each). Germline-derived CDR1 and CDR2 are SGHVS and FQNEAQ. V was clipped by 6 bases and J by 8 bases, with 20 bases between them. The CDR3 covers 15 residues. The CDR3 coding sequence is TGTGCCAGCAGTTTCTCCGGGACCACGGGGTATGAGCAGTTCTTC. Protein: CASSFSGTTGYEQFF.

This clone appeared a single time. The chain carries TRBV28 and TRBJ2-3, with D possibly being TRBD2 (5 bases). Trimming stripped 6 bases from V and 1 base from J, with 8 bases between. This CDR3 comprises 13 residues. Per the germline V gene, CDR1 is MDHEN and CDR2 is SYDVKM. The CDR3 sequence is CASRDSGTDTQYF. The CDR3 coding sequence is TGTGCCAGCAGGGATAGCGGCACAGATACGCAGTATTTT.

The rearrangement joins TRBV7-2 to TRBJ1-5; no clear D gene. This CDR3 is 14 amino acids long. The germline V gene encodes CDR1 SGHTA and CDR2 FQGNSA. V was shortened by 4 bases and J by 4 bases, with 11 bases between the two germline ends. The CDR3 sequence is CASSSPSGNQPQHF. The CDR3 coding sequence is TGTGCCAGCAGCTCGCCTTCGGGAAATCAGCCCCAGCATTTT.

This clone was recorded only once. V gene TRBV5-1 combines with J gene TRBJ2-3; D is undetermined. The V gene lost 1 base and the J gene lost 0 bases, with 12 bases spanning the gap. CDR3 length: 16 residues. Germline CDR1 is SGHRS and CDR2 is YFSETQ. In nucleotides, the CDR3 is TGCGCCAGCAGCTTGTTTGACGGAGTGAGCACAGATACGCAGTATTTT. Protein sequence: CASSLFDGVSTDTQYF.

The chain joins TRBV7-3 to TRBJ2-3; 8 bases agree with TRBD1. This CDR3 is built from 14 residues. The J segment lost 4 bases and the V segment lost 4 bases, leaving 4 bases of the junction unmatched. CDR1 is SGHTA, CDR2 FQGTGA, per germline. CDR3 sequence reads: CASSSDRGADTQYF. CDR3 DNA sequence: TGTGCCAGCAGCTCAGACAGGGGCGCAGATACGCAGTATTTT.

This chain uses TRBV11-2 with TRBJ1-3; D gene uncertain. The CDR3 consists of 16 residues. CDR1 SGHAT and CDR2 FQNNGV come from the germline V gene. V was clipped by 5 bases and J by 0 bases, with 14 bases between them. CDR3 region: CASSPGQLGSGNTIYF. CDR3 nucleotide sequence: TGTGCCAGCAGCCCTGGGCAACTGGGCTCTGGAAACACCATATATTTT.

In nucleotides, the CDR3 is TGTGCCAGCAGCTTGGGGGGAGGGCACACAGATACGCAGTATTTT. It yields the protein CASSLGGGHTDTQYF. The chain combines TRBV7-3 with TRBJ2-3; 7 bases are a match to TRBD2. J gave up 2 bases and V 3 bases, and 5 bases lay outside the gene matches. The CDR3 covers 15 residues. Germline V gene data show CDR1 as SGHTA and CDR2 as FQGTGA.

This clone was recorded only once. Here the CDR3 reads CASSHQGGRDNEQFF. DNA for the CDR3: TGCGCCAGCAGCCACCAAGGGGGGAGGGACAATGAGCAGTTCTTC. The chain couples TRBV5-1 to TRBJ2-1; tentative D call: TRBD2 (7 bases). The CDR3 has 15 amino acids. The V end lost 4 bases, the J end lost 5 bases, and 16 bases lay between the germline ends. Germline CDR1 reads SGHRS; CDR2 reads YFSETQ.

The V call is TRBV5-4, the J call TRBJ2-3; the D gene is possibly TRBD2 (6 bases). Germline V gives CDR1 SGHNT, CDR2 YYREEE (reference sequence). This CDR3 is built from 15 residues. Trimming stripped 1 base from V and 3 bases from J, with 12 bases between. Here the CDR3 reads CASSLISGRTDTQYF. CDR3 in DNA: TGTGCCAGCAGCTTGATTAGCGGAAGAACAGATACGCAGTATTTT.

CDR3 residues: CASSLSGYGYTF. DNA of the CDR3: TGTGCCAGCAGTTTATCGGGGTACGGCTACACCTTC. V is TRBV27 and J is TRBJ1-2, with D hard to call. Germline V gives CDR1 MNHEY, CDR2 SMNVEV (reference sequence). The CDR3 is 12 amino acids. V was shortened by 0 bases and J by 8 bases, with 7 bases between the two germline ends.

The chain joins TRBV4-2 to TRBJ2-2; TRBD2 matches at 11 bases. The CDR3 sequence is 16 residues long. J gave up 6 bases and V 7 bases, and 10 bases lay outside the gene matches. The germline V gene encodes CDR1 LGHNA and CDR2 YNFKEQ. CDR3 protein: CASTPYSGRVAGELFF. CDR3 sequence (DNA): TGTGCCAGCACCCCATATAGCGGGAGGGTGGCCGGGGAGCTGTTTTTT.

The V gene is TRBV30, the J gene TRBJ2-6; D unresolved. The V end lost 3 bases, the J end lost 3 bases, and 12 bases lay between the germline ends. This CDR3 contains 15 residues. Germline CDR1 GTSNPN, CDR2 SVGIG (reference sequence). CDR3 sequence: CAWREYGYGANVLTF. CDR3 sequence (DNA): TGTGCCTGGAGAGAGTATGGGTATGGGGCCAACGTCCTGACTTTC.

The rearrangement links TRBV5-5 to TRBJ2-6; no reliable D call. The CDR3 spans 18 residues. Germline CDR1 reads SGHKS; CDR2 reads YYEKEE (reference sequence). Trimming removed 4 bases from V and 4 bases from J, with 21 bases in between. The CDR3 DNA reads TGTGCCAGCAGCCCAGGTGGACGTTCCCCGGCGGGGGCCAACGTCCTGACTTTC. Its translation is CASSPGGRSPAGANVLTF.

The rearrangement links TRBV11-2 to TRBJ1-5; D possibly corresponds to TRBD1 (6 bases). V gave up 4 bases and J gave up 6 bases, with 7 bases separating them. The CDR3 sequence is 12 residues long. Germline-derived CDR1 and CDR2 are SGHAT and FQNNGV. This CDR3 reads CASSSQGQPQHF. The CDR3 bases are TGTGCCAGCAGCTCACAGGGTCAGCCCCAGCATTTT. The full variable domain, completed using reference TRBV11-2 and TRBJ1-5, is EAGVAQSPRYKIIEKRQSVAFWCNPISGHATLYWYQQILGQGPKLLIQFQNNGVVDDSQLPKDRFSAERLKGVDSTLKIQPAKLEDSAVYLCASSSQGQPQHFGDGTRLSIL.

V is TRBV18 and J is TRBJ2-1, with 9 positions matching TRBD1. Germline CDR1 reads KGHSH; CDR2 reads LQKENI. The V gene end was trimmed by 3 bases and the J gene end by 5 bases; junction bases not matched to a gene: 14. There are 18 residues in the CDR3. The CDR3 spells CASSPGTGRLAAHNEQFF. The CDR3 DNA is TGTGCCAGCTCACCCGGGACAGGGAGGCTAGCGGCCCACAATGAGCAGTTCTTC.

CDR3 sequence: CASSLAGADTQYF. The CDR3 region has the DNA TGTGCCAGCAGCTTGGCAGGGGCAGATACGCAGTATTTT. The chain uses TRBV5-4 and TRBJ2-3; D might be TRBD1 (6 bases). V was shortened by 0 bases and J by 4 bases, with 6 bases between the two germline ends. This CDR3 comprises 13 residues. The germline V gene encodes CDR1 SGHNT and CDR2 YYREEE (reference sequence).

This rearrangement joins TRBV5-1 to TRBJ2-1; 10 bases match TRBD2. CDR1 and CDR2 from the germline V gene are SGHRS and YFSETQ. Trimming removed 5 bases from V and 8 bases from J; junction bases left unmatched: 4. This CDR3 contains 13 residues. The CDR3 sequence is CASRLAGVHEQFF. CDR3 DNA: TGCGCCAGCAGGCTAGCGGGAGTTCATGAGCAGTTCTTC.

This rearrangement joins TRBV6-5 to TRBJ2-1; 7 nucleotides match TRBD1. This CDR3 has 11 residues. The V gene end was trimmed by 7 bases and the J gene end by 10 bases; junction bases not matched to a gene: 4. The germline CDR1 and CDR2 sequences are MNHEY and SVGAGI. The CDR3 DNA sequence: TGTGCCAGCACCCCGGACAGGGAGCAGTTCTTC. Translating gives CASTPDREQFF.

The chain uses TRBV19 and TRBJ1-1; D call uncertain. The CDR3 extends over 13 amino acids. Germline V CDR1 and CDR2: LNHDA, SQIVND (reference sequence). V was clipped by 7 bases and J by 3 bases, with 12 bases between them. This CDR3 reads CASTSHRYTEAFF. The CDR3 nucleotides are TGTGCCAGTACCTCGCACAGATACACTGAAGCTTTCTTT. The complete variable domain, with remaining parts taken from reference TRBV19 and TRBJ1-1, reads DGGITQSPKYLFRKEGQNVTLSCEQNLNHDAMYWYRQDPGQGLRLIYYSQIVNDFQKGDIAEGYSVSREKKESFPLTVTSAQKNPTAFYLCASTSHRYTEAFFGQGTRLTVV.

This sequence joins TRBV5-4 and TRBJ2-7; tentatively, D is TRBD1 (6 bases). V lost 4 bases, J lost 7 bases, and 18 bases lay in between. CDR3 length equals 14 residues. Germline CDR1 SGHNT, CDR2 YYREEE (reference sequence). The CDR3 bases are TGTGCCAGCAGCCTACAGGGCTTTAATGGGGAGCAGTACTTC. It specifies CASSLQGFNGEQYF.

The rearrangement uses TRBV2 and TRBJ2-1; 8 positions agree with TRBD2. Germline V gives CDR1 SNHLY, CDR2 FYNNEI. V lost 8 bases to trimming and J lost 0 bases; unmatched junction nucleotides: 3. The CDR3 is 14 amino acids. The CDR3, as DNA: TGTGCCAGCGAGCGGGGGAGCTCCTACAATGAGCAGTTCTTC. Protein product: CASERGSSYNEQFF.

The rearrangement links TRBV5-1 to TRBJ1-4, with D possibly TRBD1 on 5 matching bases. In germline, CDR1 is SGHRS, CDR2 YFSETQ. The CDR3 is made up of 15 amino acids. V was cut by 4 bases and J by 3 bases, with 13 bases left in between. The CDR3 DNA sequence: TGCGCCAGCAGCCCTGGGACCGCAGCTAATGAAAAACTGTTTTTT. As protein: CASSPGTAANEKLFF.

The V call is TRBV5-6, the J call TRBJ2-7; either TRBD1 or TRBD2 may fit D (6 bases each). CDR3 length: 14 amino acids. Germline V lookup: CDR1 SGHDT, CDR2 YYEEEE. V lost 4 bases and J lost 5, with 16 bases in between. Written as DNA, the CDR3 is TGTGCCAGCAGCAGGGGTGTAGGGGGGCACGAGCAGTACTTC. Translated: CASSRGVGGHEQYF. The whole variable domain, filled in from reference TRBV5-6 and TRBJ2-7, reads DAGVTQSPTHLIKTRGQQVTLRCSPKSGHDTVSWYQQALGQGPQFIFQYYEEEERQRGNFPDRFSGHQFPNYSSELNVNALLLGDSALYLCASSRGVGGHEQYFGPGTRLTVT.

The chain is built from TRBV5-6 and TRBJ2-5, with D unresolved. Trimming stripped 1 base from V and 2 bases from J, with 0 bases between. Germline V gene lookup returns CDR1 SGHDT and CDR2 YYEEEE. The CDR3 consists of 11 residues. This CDR3 reads CASSLQETQYF. CDR3 coding DNA: TGTGCCAGCAGCTTGCAAGAGACCCAGTACTTC.